This entry is about one TCR beta chain. The specificity of this receptor is unknown. The sample comes from a study of cytomegalovirus exposure and HLA in healthy donors (dated 2017 in TCRdb). Context from the whole study: In an earlier analysis of under 600 of the donors, about 270 Gb of sequence data and 100 million or so unique TCR beta sequences from 150 million to 200 million T cells were reported. An early release that covered fewer than 800 HLA-typed donors contained about 300 gigabases of sequencing data and roughly 84 million unique TCR sequences. Of the roughly 400 genotyped donors, approximately 82% fell in the genetic ancestry cluster associated with self-reported Caucasian donors. The aim of the study was to test whether cataloging public T cell receptors could identify signatures of past pathogen exposure. Using immunosequencing, the study profiled T cell repertoires from around 680 subjects and related those repertoires to cytomegalovirus serostatus. Besides the first cohort of roughly 640 subjects, a separate validation cohort made up of 120 different subjects was used. To predict cytomegalovirus infection status, the study combined high-throughput TCR immunosequencing, statistical association of individual TCRs with disease status, and machine learning. A later analysis re-analyzed previously published TCR beta repertoires from 650 to 800 donors and added high-resolution HLA genotyping to study TCR occurrence patterns. Rather than using new phenotypic data, the later analysis identified candidate immune exposures from TCR beta sequences and from how often those sequences occurred across donors. An earlier analysis of around 580 of the donors used high-throughput TCR beta sequencing to judge whether each TCR beta V gene segment behaved as functional or pseudogenic. Donor age, sex, ethnicity and CMV serostatus were compiled together with the repertoire data. Genome-wide SNP genotypes for about three fifths of the 666 donors were used in a later genetic analysis, which treated that subset as a discovery cohort. All discovery cohort repertoires had been generated on a single sequencing platform. HLA typing covered class I and class II loci at four-digit resolution. The number of donors typed differed by locus, with 629-630 for A, B, C, DRB1 and DQB1, roughly 550 for DQA1, about 610 for DPA1, and some 440 for DPB1. A handful of DR-DQ haplotypes were handled as single units for association and clustering because linkage in the cohort was strong. Across under 500 genotyped donors of the cohort, an average of roughly 250,000 unique TCR beta nucleotide sequences per donor were sequenced, and 15% to 20% of those sequences were non-productive.

On the study overall, not on this receptor specifically: Specific HLA alleles were associated with 15,000 to 20,000 TCR beta sequences at a false discovery rate of 0.05 in a later analysis. Most TCR sequences were observed very rarely across donors, whereas some public TCRs were present in many individuals. An earlier analysis of 587 of the donors showed that most TCR beta V segments appeared in productive rearrangements either about 87% or about 30% of the time, which broadly matched IMGT annotations. The earlier analysis of 450 to 700 of the donors excluded over 15 rarely observed V segments, including chromosome 9 orphons, because counts were too low. A further reported finding was that TCR beta sequences accurately predicted the HLA-A and HLA-B alleles for most subjects in the first cohort. HLA typing was unavailable for some donors at each locus, so association tests used only the typed subset. In vitro tests confirmed that a few of the cytomegalovirus-associated TCR beta chains recognize cytomegalovirus antigens. The authors suggested that the approach could potentially be extended to other disease states and immunological phenotypes. Cytomegalovirus status was reported to be diagnosed by the classifier with high specificity and sensitivity in both the original and validation cohorts. In this cohort, only TCR beta chains were sequenced, and detectable features were limited by the absence of alpha or paired-chain data. Compared with the roughly 700-donor mean, donors in an Asian-associated ancestry cluster had fewer N-insertions in productive TCRs, according to a later genetic analysis. Because the 87-base-pair reads could not distinguish some IMGT-functional V segments, including TRBV6-2 and TRBV6-3, those segments were excluded. In the study, around 150 TCR beta chains were listed as associated with cytomegalovirus. Immune exposure information for the cohort was limited to CMV serostatus. Linkage disequilibrium might explain the correlated functional status among segregating V segments, but an unknown experimental factor could not be excluded. Roughly uniform sequencing depth across donors was assumed in presence/absence analyses, although this assumption may not hold. In a later analysis, several top co-occurrence clusters were reported to appear linked to parvovirus B19, influenza, CMV and Epstein-Barr virus. In a later analysis, TCR association rates were found to vary across HLA loci, with the most associated TCRs seen for DRB1 alleles and the fewest for HLA-C alleles. V-gene and J-gene trimming of TCR beta chains was associated with a missense DCLRE1C variant in a later genetic analysis, and the association was replicated in an independent cohort. Most CMV-associated TCR beta chains appeared to be HLA-restricted in a later analysis, and the HLA associations seemed to be driven largely by CMV exposure. Strong co-occurrence of HLA alleles, especially DR and DQ, made assigning TCR associations to individual alleles difficult. In a later analysis, HLA-associated TCR beta chains showed more clonal expansion and lower generation probabilities than non-associated chains that were equally common. A group of highly shared sequence variants was considered likely to be a technical artifact of the sequencing pipeline.

Inclusive of the bounding cysteine and phenylalanine, the CDR3 is 13 residues long. Solely the CDR3 DNA is kept, with 39 bases framed from the first base. CDR1 and CDR2 were assigned from the germline V gene as KGHSH and LQKENI. Trimming costs V 2 bases and J 1 base, and their ends lie 5 bases apart. Library preparation used the immunoSEQ multiplex PCR assay. A mixture of 60 forward primers for TCR Vbeta segments and 13 reverse primers for TCR Jbeta segments was used in the multiplex PCR. The CDR3 region of rearranged TCR beta genes was amplified from genomic DNA by a multiplex PCR assay. The Illumina HiSeq System was used to sequence the amplified TCR beta libraries as 87-base-pair reads. From the authors' description of their analysis: Across the 600 to 700 repertoires, a later analysis counted tens of millions of unique TCR beta chains, roughly 11 million of which were shared by at least two donors. Raw reads were error-corrected and collapsed into unique sequences with a nearest-neighbor algorithm that merged closely related sequences to remove PCR and sequencing errors. Alignment of CDR3 sequences to IMGT reference sequences was used to assign V, D and J gene segments. Each retained sequence needed at least a six-nucleotide match to both a V gene segment and a J gene segment. Rearrangements were classified as productive when the CDR3 lacked stop codons and remained in frame with V and J, and all other rearrangements were classified as non-productive. CDR3 was defined by IMGT convention, running from the second conserved V-encoded cysteine to the conserved J-encoded phenylalanine. The earlier analysis of a few hundred of the donors excluded any sequence lacking an unambiguous match to a single V gene segment. In an earlier analysis of several hundred of the donors, V segments were called functional above 56.7% productive rearrangements and were called segregating when the between-donor standard deviation exceeded 5%. A statistical classification framework was developed to diagnose cytomegalovirus status using the catalog of TCR beta chain sequences. V and J gene assignment, in a later analysis, came from comparing TCR nucleotide sequences with IMGT/GENE-DB human TR gene sequences. Using the TCRdist pipeline, a later analysis assigned CDR3 sequences along with most-parsimonious VDJ recombination scenarios. In a later analysis, each TCR beta chain was defined by its CDR3 amino acid sequence together with its V-gene family, and reads lacking a unique V-gene family were excluded. As a way to deal with suspected cross-contamination and a sequencing artifact, a later analysis dropped 450 to 700 nucleotide sequences that were highly shared and had low generation probability. A later analysis calculated a clonal expansion index for each public chain from normalized within-repertoire ranks of inferred template counts. In a later analysis, generation probabilities were computed using a VDJ recombination model fitted to out-of-frame rearrangements, and the results were checked against IGoR. In a later analysis, hypergeometric tests were used to score TCR-TCR, TCR-HLA and TCR-CMV co-occurrence, with a repertoire-size bias correction applied to TCR pairs. False discovery rates were estimated in a later analysis by permuting HLA or CMV assignments 20 times. In a later analysis, co-occurring TCRs were grouped using DBSCAN, and TCRdist sequence similarity was added for clustering within HLA-allele-positive subsets. Repertoires with fewer than 30,000 or more than 120,000 public chains were left out of co-occurrence clustering, as were about five repertoires with anomalous nucleotide sharing. TCRdb stores this immuneACCESS table with in-frame sequences only. Part of the clones is absent; in the studies checked, under half of the shortfall reflects unresolved V genes, and no reason is known for the rest. V, J and clone size are taken as reported in that table, and D and trimming were inferred from the DNA itself. For this sample, the table gives some 80,000 clones. The top ten constitute about 13% of the sample.

The cohort consisted of 600 to 700 healthy bone marrow donors. All cohort members were sampled while nominally healthy, although unrecorded immune exposures were likely present. The donor was CMV seropositive and was included in the group of 250 to 350 seropositive cohort members. Every donor gave a peripheral blood sample, and the peripheral blood mononuclear cells from that sample were used for TCR beta sequencing. The Qiagen DNeasy Blood Extraction Kit was used to extract genomic DNA from the blood cell samples. This receptor chain uses TRBV18 and TRBJ1-1, with no confident D gene call. This TCR was sampled from a middle-aged man in good health and CMV-seropositive. Sequencing used PBMCs. For the CDR3, the sequence is CASSPTANTEAFF. The bases read TGTGCCAGCTCACCAACAGCGAACACTGAAGCTTTCTTT.